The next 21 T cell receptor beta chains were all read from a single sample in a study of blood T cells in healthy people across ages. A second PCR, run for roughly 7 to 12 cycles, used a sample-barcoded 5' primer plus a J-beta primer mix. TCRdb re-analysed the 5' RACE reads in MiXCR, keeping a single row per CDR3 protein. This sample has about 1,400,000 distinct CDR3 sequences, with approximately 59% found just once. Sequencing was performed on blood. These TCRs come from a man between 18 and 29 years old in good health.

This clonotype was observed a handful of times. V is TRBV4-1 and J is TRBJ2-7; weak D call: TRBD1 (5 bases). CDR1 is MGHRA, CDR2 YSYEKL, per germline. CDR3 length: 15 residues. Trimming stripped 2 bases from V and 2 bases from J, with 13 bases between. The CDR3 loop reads CASSQTGLGTYEQYF. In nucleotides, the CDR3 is TGCGCCAGCAGCCAAACAGGTTTGGGGACCTACGAGCAGTACTTC.

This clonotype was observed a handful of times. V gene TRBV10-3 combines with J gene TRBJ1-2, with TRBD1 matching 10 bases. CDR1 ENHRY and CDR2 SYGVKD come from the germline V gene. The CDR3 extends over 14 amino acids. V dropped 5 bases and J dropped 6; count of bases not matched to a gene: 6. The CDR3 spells CAISRGTGDDGYTF. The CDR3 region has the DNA TGTGCCATCAGTAGGGGGACAGGGGATGATGGCTACACCTTC.

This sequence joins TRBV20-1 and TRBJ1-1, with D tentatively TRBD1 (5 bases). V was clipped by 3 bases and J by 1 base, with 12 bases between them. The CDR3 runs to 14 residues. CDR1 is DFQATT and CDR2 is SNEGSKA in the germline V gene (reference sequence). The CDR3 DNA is TGCAGTGCTAGCGTCGGGCAGGGGAACACTGAAGCTTTCTTT. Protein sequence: CSASVGQGNTEAFF.

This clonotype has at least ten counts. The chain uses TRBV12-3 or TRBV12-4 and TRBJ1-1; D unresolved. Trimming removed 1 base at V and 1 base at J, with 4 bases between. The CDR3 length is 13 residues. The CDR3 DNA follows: TGTGCCAGCAGTTTAGGGGGGAACACTGAAGCTTTCTTT. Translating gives CASSLGGNTEAFF.

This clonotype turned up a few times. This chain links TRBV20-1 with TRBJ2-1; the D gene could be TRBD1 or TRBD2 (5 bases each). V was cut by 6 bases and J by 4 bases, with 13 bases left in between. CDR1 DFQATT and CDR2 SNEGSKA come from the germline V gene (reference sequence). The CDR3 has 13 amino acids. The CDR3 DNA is TGCAGTGCATCCGGGGCGAATTACAATGAGCAGTTCTTC. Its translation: CSASGANYNEQFF.

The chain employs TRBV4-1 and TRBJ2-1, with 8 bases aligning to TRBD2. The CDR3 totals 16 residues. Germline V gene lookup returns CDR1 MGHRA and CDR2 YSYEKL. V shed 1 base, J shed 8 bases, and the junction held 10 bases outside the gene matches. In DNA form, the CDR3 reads TGCGCCAGCAGCCAAGTTCCAGCGGGGGAATGGGATGAGCAGTTCTTC. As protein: CASSQVPAGEWDEQFF.

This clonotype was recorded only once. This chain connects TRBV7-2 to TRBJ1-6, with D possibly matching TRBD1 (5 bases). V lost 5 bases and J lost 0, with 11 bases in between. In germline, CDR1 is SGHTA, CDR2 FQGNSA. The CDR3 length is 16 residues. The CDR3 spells CASSHRLSSYNSPLHF. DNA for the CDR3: TGTGCCAGCAGCCACAGGTTAAGCTCCTATAATTCACCCCTCCACTTT. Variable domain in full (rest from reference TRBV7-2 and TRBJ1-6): GAGVSQSPSNKVTEKGKDVELRCDPISGHTALYWYRQSLGQGLEFLIYFQGNSAPDKSGLPSDRFSAERTGGSVSTLTIQRTQQEDSAVYLCASSHRLSSYNSPLHFGNGTRLTVT.

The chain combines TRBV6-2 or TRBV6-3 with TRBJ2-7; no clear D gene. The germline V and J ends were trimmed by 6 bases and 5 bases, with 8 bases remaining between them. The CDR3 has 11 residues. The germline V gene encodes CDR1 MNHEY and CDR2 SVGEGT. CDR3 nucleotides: TGTGCCAGCAGCCGACGCGACGAGCAGTACTTC. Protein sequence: CASSRRDEQYF.

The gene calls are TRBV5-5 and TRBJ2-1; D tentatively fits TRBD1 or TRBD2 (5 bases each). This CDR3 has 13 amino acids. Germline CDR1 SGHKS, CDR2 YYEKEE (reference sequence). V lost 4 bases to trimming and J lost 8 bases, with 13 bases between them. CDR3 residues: CASSPQWDDEQFF. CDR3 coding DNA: TGTGCCAGCAGCCCCCAGTGGGACGATGAGCAGTTCTTC.

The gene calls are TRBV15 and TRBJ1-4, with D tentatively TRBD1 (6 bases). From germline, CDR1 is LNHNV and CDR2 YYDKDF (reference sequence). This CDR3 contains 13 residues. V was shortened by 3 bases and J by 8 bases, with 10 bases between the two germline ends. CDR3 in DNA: TGTGCCACCAGCAGGGACAGAAACGAAAAACTGTTTTTT. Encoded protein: CATSRDRNEKLFF. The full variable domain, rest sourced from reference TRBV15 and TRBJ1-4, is DAMVIQNPRYQVTQFGKPVTLSCSQTLNHNVMYWYQQKSSQAPKLLFHYYDKDFNNEADTPDNFQSRRPNTSFCFLDIRSPGLGDTAMYLCATSRDRNEKLFFGSGTQLSVL.

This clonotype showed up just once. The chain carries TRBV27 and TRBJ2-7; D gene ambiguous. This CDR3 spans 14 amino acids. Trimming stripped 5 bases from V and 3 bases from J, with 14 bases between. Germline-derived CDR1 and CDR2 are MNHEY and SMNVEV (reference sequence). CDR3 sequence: CASSPSPQYYEQYF. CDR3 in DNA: TGTGCCAGCAGTCCCTCCCCACAGTACTACGAGCAGTACTTC.

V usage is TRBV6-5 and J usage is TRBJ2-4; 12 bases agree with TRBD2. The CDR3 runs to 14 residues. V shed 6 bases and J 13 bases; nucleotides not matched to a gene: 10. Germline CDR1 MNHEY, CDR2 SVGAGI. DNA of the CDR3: TGTGCCAGCAGGGAGAGACTAGCGGGAGATGAGCAGTACTTC. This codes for CASRERLAGDEQYF.

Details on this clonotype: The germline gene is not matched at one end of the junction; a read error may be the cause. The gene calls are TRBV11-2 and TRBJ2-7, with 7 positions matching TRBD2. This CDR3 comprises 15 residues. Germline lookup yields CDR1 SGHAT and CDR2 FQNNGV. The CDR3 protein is CASGLRAGVDYEQYF. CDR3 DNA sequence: TGTGCCAGCGGCTTAAGGGCGGGGGTAGACTACGAGCAGTACTTC.

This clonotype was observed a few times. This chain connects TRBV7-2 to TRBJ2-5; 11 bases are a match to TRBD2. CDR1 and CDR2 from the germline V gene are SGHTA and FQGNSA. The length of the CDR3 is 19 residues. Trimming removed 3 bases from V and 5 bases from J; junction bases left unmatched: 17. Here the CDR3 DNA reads TGTGCCAGCAGCTTCGTTGGTTTTGGTAGCGGGGGGGCCACGGAGACCCAGTACTTC. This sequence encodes CASSFVGFGSGGATETQYF.

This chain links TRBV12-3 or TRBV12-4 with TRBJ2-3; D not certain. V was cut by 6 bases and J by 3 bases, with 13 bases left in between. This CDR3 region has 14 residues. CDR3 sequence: CASSRRASTDTQYF. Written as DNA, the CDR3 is TGTGCCAGCAGCCGACGAGCTAGTACAGATACGCAGTATTTT.

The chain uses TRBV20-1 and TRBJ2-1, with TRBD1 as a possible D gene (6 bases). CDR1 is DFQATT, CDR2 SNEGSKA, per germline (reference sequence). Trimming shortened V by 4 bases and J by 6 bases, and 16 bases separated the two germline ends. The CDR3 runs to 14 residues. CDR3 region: CSANRGLGANEQFF. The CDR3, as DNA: TGCAGTGCTAACCGGGGCCTGGGGGCCAATGAGCAGTTCTTC.

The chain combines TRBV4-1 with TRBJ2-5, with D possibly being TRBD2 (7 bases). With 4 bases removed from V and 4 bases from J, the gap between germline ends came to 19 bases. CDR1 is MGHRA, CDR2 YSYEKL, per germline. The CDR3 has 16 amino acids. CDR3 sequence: CASSRIRGGFGETQYF. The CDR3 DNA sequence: TGCGCCAGCAGCCGAATAAGGGGGGGTTTTGGAGAGACCCAGTACTTC.

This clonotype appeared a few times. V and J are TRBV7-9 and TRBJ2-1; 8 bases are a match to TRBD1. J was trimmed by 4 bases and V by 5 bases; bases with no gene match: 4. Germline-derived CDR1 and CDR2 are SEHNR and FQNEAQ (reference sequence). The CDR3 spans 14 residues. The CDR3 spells CASSPDRDYNEQFF. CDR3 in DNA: TGTGCCAGCAGCCCGGACAGGGATTACAATGAGCAGTTCTTC.

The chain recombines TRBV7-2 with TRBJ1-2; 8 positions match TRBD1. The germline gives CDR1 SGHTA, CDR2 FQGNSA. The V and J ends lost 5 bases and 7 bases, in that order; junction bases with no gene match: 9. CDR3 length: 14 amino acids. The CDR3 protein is CASSETGGLGGYTF. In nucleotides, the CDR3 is TGTGCCAGCAGCGAAACAGGGGGGTTAGGTGGCTACACCTTC. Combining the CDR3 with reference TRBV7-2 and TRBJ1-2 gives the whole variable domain GAGVSQSPSNKVTEKGKDVELRCDPISGHTALYWYRQSLGQGLEFLIYFQGNSAPDKSGLPSDRFSAERTGGSVSTLTIQRTQQEDSAVYLCASSETGGLGGYTFGSGTRLTVV.

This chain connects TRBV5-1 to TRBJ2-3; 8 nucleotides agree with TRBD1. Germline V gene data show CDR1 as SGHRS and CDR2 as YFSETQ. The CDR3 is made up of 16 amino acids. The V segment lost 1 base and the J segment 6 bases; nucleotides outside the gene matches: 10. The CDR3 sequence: CASSLRRTGTTDTQYF. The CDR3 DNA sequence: TGCGCCAGCAGCTTGCGGAGGACAGGGACAACGGATACGCAGTATTTT.

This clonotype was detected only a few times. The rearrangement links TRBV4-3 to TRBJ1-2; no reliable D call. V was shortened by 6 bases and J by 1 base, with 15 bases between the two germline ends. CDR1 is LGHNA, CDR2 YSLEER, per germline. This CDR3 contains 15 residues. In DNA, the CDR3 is TGCGCCAGCAGTCGGGGAATTCGGGATAACTATGGCTACACCTTC. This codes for CASSRGIRDNYGYTF.